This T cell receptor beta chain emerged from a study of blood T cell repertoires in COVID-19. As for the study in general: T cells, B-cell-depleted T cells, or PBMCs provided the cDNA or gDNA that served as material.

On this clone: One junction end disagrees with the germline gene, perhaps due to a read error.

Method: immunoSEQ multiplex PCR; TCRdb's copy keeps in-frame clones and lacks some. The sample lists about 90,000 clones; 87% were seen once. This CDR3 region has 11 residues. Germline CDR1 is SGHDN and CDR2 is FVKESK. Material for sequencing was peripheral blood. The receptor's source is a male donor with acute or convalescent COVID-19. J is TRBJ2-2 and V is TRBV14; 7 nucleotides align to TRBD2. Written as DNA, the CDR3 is TGTGCCAGCAGCCAATCGGGGGGGCTGTTTTTT. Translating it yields CASSQSGGLFF.